This TCR beta chain was recorded in a study of Tregs in tolerant kidney transplant recipients. Study-wide findings and caveats: This study did not directly address biological reproducibility. Tregs expanded with activated donor B cells seemed most donor-specific.

Only in-frame clones appear in the TCRdb table, and some are missing; sequencing was by immunoSEQ multiplex PCR. The sample contains roughly 120,000 clones, around nine tenths of which appear only once. Thawed PBMCs were FACS-sorted into unstimulated CD4+CD25+CD127- regulatory T cells, CD4+CD25- non-regulatory cells, CD4 and CD8 cells. This CDR3 is built from 19 residues. The junction had 20 bases not matched to a gene; V was cut back by 4 bases and J by 10 bases. The germline gives CDR1 MGHRA, CDR2 YSYEKL. As to this clone: The antigen remains undetermined.

Sample: CD4+ T cells from blood. The genes are TRBV4-1 and TRBJ1-4, with TRBD1 matching over 11 bases. This TCR came from a human donor in good health. The CDR3 coding sequence is TGCGCCAGCAGCCGGCGGGAGCAGGCAACCGGGACAGGGGGGGGAAAACTGTTTTTT. This gives the protein CASSRREQATGTGGGKLFF.